The 26 T cell receptor beta chains given below trace back to one sample, sequenced in a study of cytomegalovirus exposure and HLA in healthy donors. It was with 60 Vbeta and 13 Jbeta primers that the PCR ran. Repertoires were generated with immunoSEQ multiplex PCR, while TCRdb's copy carries only in-frame clones and drops some. The table lists more than 20,000 clones, 75% to 80% of them singletons. The sequenced sample was PBMCs. The source is a male donor in good health and CMV-seronegative.

The V gene is TRBV19, the J gene TRBJ2-7, with D unclear. Germline CDR1 reads LNHDA; CDR2 reads SQIVND (reference sequence). The V end lost 10 bases, the J end lost 2 bases, and 21 bases lay between the germline ends. The CDR3 sequence is 15 residues long. The CDR3 DNA reads TGTGCCACTCGTGTCTGGGCATCACCTACCTACGAGCAGTACTTC. It encodes CATRVWASPTYEQYF.

V is TRBV5-4 and J is TRBJ2-5, with D possibly TRBD2 on 5 matching bases. The CDR3 is made up of 15 amino acids. V was trimmed by 2 bases and J by 0 bases, leaving 11 bases between them. The germline V gene encodes CDR1 SGHNT and CDR2 YYREEE (reference sequence). The CDR3 reads CASSLAAPYQETQYF. The DNA for the CDR3 is TGTGCCAGCAGCTTAGCGGCCCCGTACCAAGAGACCCAGTACTTC. Combining the CDR3 with reference TRBV5-4 and TRBJ2-5 gives the whole variable domain ETGVTQSPTHLIKTRGQQVTLRCSSQSGHNTVSWYQQALGQGPQFIFQYYREEENGRGNFPPRFSGLQFPNYSSELNVNALELDDSALYLCASSLAAPYQETQYFGPGTRLLVL.

The rearrangement uses TRBV9 and TRBJ1-4, with D possibly matching TRBD1 (6 bases). CDR1 and CDR2 (germline): SGDLS, YYNGEE. CDR3 length equals 15 residues. V dropped 3 bases and J dropped 7 bases, with 16 bases sitting between them. CDR3 amino acids: CASSARDKITEKLFF. For the CDR3, the DNA is TGTGCCAGCAGCGCCAGGGACAAAATAACTGAAAAACTGTTTTTT. Full variable domain (missing parts from reference TRBV9 and TRBJ1-4): DSGVTQTPKHLITATGQRVTLRCSPRSGDLSVYWYQQSLDQGLQFLIQYYNGEERAKGNILERFSAQQFPDLHSELNLSSLELGDSALYFCASSARDKITEKLFFGSGTQLSVL.

The rearrangement links TRBV7-9 to TRBJ1-3; tentatively, D is TRBD1 (5 bases). Per germline, CDR1 SEHNR and CDR2 FQNEAQ (reference sequence). The CDR3 contains 15 residues. V lost 11 bases to trimming and J lost 0 bases, with 17 bases between them. This CDR3 is CAVYLDISSGNTIYF. The CDR3 nucleotides are TGTGCCGTTTACCTGGACATAAGCTCTGGAAACACCATATATTTT.

The chain links TRBV6-5 to TRBJ2-2; 10 positions agree with TRBD2. CDR3 size: 15 residues. Trimming removed 2 bases from V and 5 bases from J; junction bases left unmatched: 2. Germline V CDR1 and CDR2: MNHEY, SVGAGI. The CDR3 reads CASSYTSGATGELFF. Written as DNA, the CDR3 is TGTGCCAGCAGTTACACTAGCGGGGCAACCGGGGAGCTGTTTTTT.

The genes are TRBV9 and TRBJ2-3, with a weak D call TRBD1 (5 bases). In germline, CDR1 is SGDLS, CDR2 YYNGEE. The CDR3 covers 15 residues. V was pared by 3 bases and J by 7 bases, with 18 bases between. CDR3 loop: CASSEGASGLYTQYF. CDR3 coding DNA: TGTGCCAGCAGCGAAGGGGCATCAGGGTTGTATACGCAGTATTTT.

The genes are TRBV2 and TRBJ1-6; no firm D call. This CDR3 has 12 residues. Germline-derived CDR1 and CDR2 are SNHLY and FYNNEI. V was cut by 2 bases and J by 10 bases, with 6 bases left in between. CDR3 bases: TGTGCCAGCAGTGAACAGCGCTCACCCCTCCACTTT. It encodes CASSEQRSPLHF. Full variable domain (missing parts from reference TRBV2 and TRBJ1-6): EPEVTQTPSHQVTQMGQEVILRCVPISNHLYFYWYRQILGQKVEFLVSFYNNEISEKSEIFDDQFSVERPDGSNFTLKIRSTKLEDSAMYFCASSEQRSPLHFGNGTRLTVT.

The gene calls are TRBV5-5 and TRBJ2-2; 10 positions match TRBD1. The V and J ends lost 1 base and 4 bases, in that order; junction bases with no gene match: 4. Germline CDR1 SGHKS, CDR2 YYEKEE (reference sequence). This CDR3 is 16 amino acids long. The CDR3 sequence: CASSLPGTGVTGELFF. The CDR3 region has the DNA TGTGCCAGCAGCTTGCCCGGGACAGGGGTCACCGGGGAGCTGTTTTTT.

Remarks on this clone: The junction differs from germline at one of its ends, possibly a read error. The chain uses TRBV7-7 and TRBJ2-1; TRBD2 aligns across 7 bases. Germline V CDR1 and CDR2: SSHAT, FNYEAQ (reference sequence). The CDR3 is 17 amino acids. The CDR3 sequence is CASSLDGDGLGDNEQFF. The DNA of the CDR3 is TGTGCTAGCAGCTTAGATGGGGATGGACTAGGTGACAATGAGCAGTTCTTC.

The chain combines TRBV28 with TRBJ2-1; TRBD1 aligns across 8 bases. CDR3 size: 17 residues. V trimming: 3 bases; J trimming: 0 bases; junction bases outside the gene matches: 7. The germline V gene has CDR1 MDHEN and CDR2 SYDVKM. The CDR3 bases are TGTGCCAGCAGTTTTCCTCGGACAGGGAGCTCCTACAATGAGCAGTTCTTC. It specifies CASSFPRTGSSYNEQFF.

V gene TRBV10-3 combines with J gene TRBJ2-5; TRBD1 is a possible D gene (5 bases). The DNA end is more similar to TRBJ2-7, so the J call may be wrong. The CDR3 is 12 residues long. CDR1 is ENHRY, CDR2 SYGVKD, per germline. CDR3 residues: CASAGFIDEQYF. CDR3 DNA: TGTGCAAGCGCAGGGTTCATAGACGAGCAGTACTTC.

The J gene is TRBJ2-5, the V gene TRBV29-1; 8 bases map to TRBD1. CDR1 and CDR2 (germline): SQVTM, ANQGSEA. CDR3 length: 18 amino acids. After removal of 2 bases from V and 3 bases from J, the junction contained 17 bases not matched to a gene. CDR3 sequence reads: CSVEYGKWDRRPKETQYF. Here the CDR3 DNA reads TGCAGCGTTGAATATGGAAAATGGGACAGGCGACCCAAAGAGACCCAGTACTTC.

The V and J genes are TRBV5-1 and TRBJ1-4; 7 bases line up with TRBD1. Trimming removed 0 bases from V and 3 bases from J; junction bases left unmatched: 5. CDR1 is SGHRS, CDR2 YFSETQ, per germline. This CDR3 is built from 16 residues. CDR3 nucleotide sequence: TGCGCCAGCAGCTTGGGGGCGACAGGGTCTAATGAAAAACTGTTTTTT. Its translation: CASSLGATGSNEKLFF.

This sequence joins TRBV5-1 and TRBJ2-1; 13 bases fit TRBD2. V was clipped by 5 bases and J by 8 bases; unmatched bases: 7. Germline loops: CDR1 SGHRS, CDR2 YFSETQ. The CDR3 runs 15 residues. This CDR3 reads CASRNGLAGVYEQFF. CDR3 sequence (DNA): TGCGCCAGCAGAAATGGACTAGCGGGAGTCTATGAGCAGTTCTTC. The full variable domain, completed using reference TRBV5-1 and TRBJ2-1, is KAGVTQTPRYLIKTRGQQVTLSCSPISGHRSVSWYQQTPGQGLQFLFEYFSETQRNKGNFPGRFSGRQFSNSRSEMNVSTLELGDSALYLCASRNGLAGVYEQFFGPGTRLTVL.

The chain links TRBV18 to TRBJ2-7; TRBD1 matches 7 bases. The CDR3 is 15 residues long. Germline V gene lookup returns CDR1 KGHSH and CDR2 LQKENI. V shed 2 bases and J 2 bases; nucleotides not matched to a gene: 6. In nucleotides, the CDR3 is TGTGCCAGCTCACCAGCACAGGGGACCCCCTACGAGCAGTACTTC. Protein product: CASSPAQGTPYEQYF.

This chain joins TRBV7-3 and TRBJ2-2; TRBD2 is a possible D gene (6 bases). V shed 5 bases and J shed 3 bases, with 16 bases lying between them. Germline V lookup: CDR1 SGHTA, CDR2 FQGTGA. The CDR3 contains 16 residues. The CDR3 coding sequence is TGTGCCAGCAGCACGGGGGTGACGGCCGACACCGGGGAGCTGTTTTTT. Its protein is CASSTGVTADTGELFF.

J is TRBJ2-3 and V is TRBV27; TRBD2 is a possible D gene (6 bases). V was pared by 5 bases and J by 5 bases, with 14 bases between. Looked up from germline, CDR1 is MNHEY and CDR2 is SMNVEV (reference sequence). The CDR3 spans 14 residues. The DNA for the CDR3 is TGTGCCAGCAGTCACCGCGGGGCGGAAGATACGCAGTATTTT. Its translation: CASSHRGAEDTQYF.

This clone was observed a handful of times. The chain combines TRBV7-2 with TRBJ1-5; D is unclear. The CDR3 is 12 amino acids. Deletions cut 3 bases from V and 6 bases from J, with 6 bases between. Germline V gene lookup returns CDR1 SGHTA and CDR2 FQGNSA. The CDR3: CASSFSGQPQHF. The CDR3 DNA follows: TGTGCCAGCAGCTTTTCGGGTCAGCCCCAGCATTTT. The full variable domain, completed using reference TRBV7-2 and TRBJ1-5, is GAGVSQSPSNKVTEKGKDVELRCDPISGHTALYWYRQSLGQGLEFLIYFQGNSAPDKSGLPSDRFSAERTGGSVSTLTIQRTQQEDSAVYLCASSFSGQPQHFGDGTRLSIL.

The chain couples TRBV28 to TRBJ2-1, with 11 nucleotides matching TRBD2. The germline gives CDR1 MDHEN, CDR2 SYDVKM. The J segment lost 6 bases and the V segment lost 4 bases, leaving 8 bases of the junction unmatched. The CDR3 extends over 16 amino acids. CDR3 nucleotide sequence: TGTGCCAGCAGTTCGCCCGGGACTAGCGGAAGCAATGAGCAGTTCTTC. Encoded protein: CASSSPGTSGSNEQFF.

The CDR3 nucleotides are TGTGCCAGTACTCCGGGTTCTAGCTCCTACGAGCAGTACTTC. Its translation is CASTPGSSSYEQYF. The V call is TRBV11-2, the J call TRBJ2-7; D is undetermined. Trimming shortened V by 9 bases and J by 0 bases, and 15 bases separated the two germline ends. CDR1 and CDR2 from the germline V gene are SGHAT and FQNNGV. The CDR3 has 14 amino acids.

The CDR3 loop reads CASSRDDRVRGYTF. CDR3 DNA sequence: TGCGCCAGCAGCCGAGATGACAGGGTACGTGGCTACACCTTC. The genes are TRBV4-3 and TRBJ1-2, with 7 bases fitting TRBD1. Germline lookup yields CDR1 LGHNA and CDR2 YSLEER. The ends lost 4 bases at V and 7 bases at J; junction bases unmatched: 9. The CDR3 consists of 14 residues.

The gene calls are TRBV19 and TRBJ2-7; D is possibly TRBD2 (6 bases). With 6 bases removed from V and 2 bases from J, the gap between germline ends came to 11 bases. Looked up from germline, CDR1 is LNHDA and CDR2 is SQIVND (reference sequence). The CDR3 is 13 residues long. The CDR3 sequence is CASSWRGAYEQYF. CDR3 coding DNA: TGTGCCAGTAGCTGGAGGGGAGCCTACGAGCAGTACTTC. Based on the CDR3 plus reference TRBV19 and TRBJ2-7, the full variable domain is DGGITQSPKYLFRKEGQNVTLSCEQNLNHDAMYWYRQDPGQGLRLIYYSQIVNDFQKGDIAEGYSVSREKKESFPLTVTSAQKNPTAFYLCASSWRGAYEQYFGPGTRLTVT.

The rearrangement uses TRBV7-2 and TRBJ2-1; D may be TRBD1 (6 bases). CDR1 is SGHTA, CDR2 FQGNSA, per germline. The CDR3 covers 13 residues. The V end lost 6 bases, the J end lost 9 bases, and 15 bases lay between the germline ends. DNA of the CDR3: TGTGCCAGCAGAGACAGGACGTCGGGTGAGCAGTTCTTC. It encodes CASRDRTSGEQFF.

The chain combines TRBV21-1 with TRBJ2-1; the D call in the table, TRBD2, was not verified against the DNA. TRBV21-1 is described as a pseudogene. The CDR3 is 13 amino acids. The CDR3 DNA is TGTGCCAGCAGCAAAGTAGGGAGCAATGAGCAGTTCTTC. This codes for CASSKVGSNEQFF.

The chain uses TRBV6-1 and TRBJ2-2, with 10 bases that match TRBD1. The CDR3 runs 17 residues. Germline V gene data show CDR1 as MNHNS and CDR2 as SASEGT. Trimming at V came to 4 bases and at J to 5 bases, leaving 10 bases not matched to a gene. CDR3 loop: CASSASWTGGKTGELFF. CDR3 sequence (DNA): TGTGCCAGCAGTGCATCCTGGACAGGGGGTAAAACCGGGGAGCTGTTTTTT.

This rearrangement joins TRBV19 to TRBJ1-5; no clear D. V was trimmed by 7 bases and J by 8 bases, leaving 18 bases between them. Germline V CDR1 and CDR2: LNHDA, SQIVND (reference sequence). This CDR3 region has 14 residues. The CDR3 protein is CASNHPRDWEPQHF. Written as DNA, the CDR3 is TGTGCCAGTAACCACCCGAGGGATTGGGAGCCCCAGCATTTT.